One and the same sample provided the 31 T cell receptor beta chains below, sequenced in a study of control samples from healthy donors and cancer patients. Using immunoSEQ multiplex PCR, the repertoire was profiled, and TCRdb retains in-frame clones only, with some absent. This sample has around 170,000 clones; 85% to 95% occur once, and the top ten carry 1.4%. Sequencing input: blood. The receptors were sampled from a man aged 25-45 years in good health.

Here the CDR3 DNA reads TGTGCCAGCAGCTTAGCAGGGTCTGGAAACACCATATATTTT. This sequence encodes CASSLAGSGNTIYF. The chain links TRBV7-8 to TRBJ1-3; D gene ambiguous. This CDR3 is 14 amino acids long. CDR1 and CDR2 (germline): SGHVS, FQNEAQ. V gave up 0 bases and J gave up 1 base, with 4 bases separating them.

The V call is TRBV6-6, the J call TRBJ1-2, with a weak D call TRBD1 (5 bases). In germline, CDR1 is MNHNY, CDR2 SVGAGI (reference sequence). V gave up 0 bases and J gave up 8 bases, with 13 bases separating them. The CDR3 sequence is 14 residues long. CDR3 residues: CASSYSGGKEGYTF. CDR3 bases: TGTGCCAGCAGTTACTCGGGGGGTAAAGAAGGCTACACCTTC.

The chain uses TRBV6-5 and TRBJ1-6; maybe TRBD1 (5 bases). V gave up 7 bases and J gave up 7 bases, with 17 bases separating them. The CDR3 consists of 15 residues. Germline CDR1 and CDR2: MNHEY and SVGAGI. The DNA of the CDR3 is TGTGCCAGCAAGGCCGCATTGGGGGGAAATTCACCCCTCCACTTT. Amino acids: CASKAALGGNSPLHF.

The rearrangement uses TRBV28 and TRBJ2-2, with TRBD2 matching 7 bases. Unmatched junction bases numbered 18, after V lost 4 bases and J lost 1 base. CDR3 size: 20 residues. CDR1 is MDHEN and CDR2 is SYDVKM in the germline V gene. CDR3 amino acids: CASSSPAGTFKLLNTGELFF. The CDR3 nucleotides are TGTGCCAGCAGTTCCCCAGCGGGAACATTCAAACTATTGAACACCGGGGAGCTGTTTTTT.

V and J are TRBV7-9 and TRBJ1-5; TRBD1 agrees at 7 bases. The CDR3 length is 15 residues. The J segment lost 2 bases and the V segment lost 5 bases, leaving 6 bases of the junction unmatched. Looked up from germline, CDR1 is SEHNR and CDR2 is FQNEAQ (reference sequence). CDR3 amino acids: CASSPRGPGNQPQHF. CDR3 nucleotide sequence: TGTGCCAGCAGCCCAAGGGGGCCGGGCAATCAGCCCCAGCATTTT.

This clone showed up just once. This sequence joins TRBV10-2 and TRBJ2-3; D may be TRBD1 (5 bases). Germline loops: CDR1 WSHSY, CDR2 SAAADI. V lost 2 bases to trimming and J lost 3 bases, with 12 bases between them. This CDR3 spans 15 amino acids. The CDR3 here is CASSELPAGTDTQYF. The DNA of the CDR3 is TGCGCCAGCAGTGAGCTGCCTGCAGGGACAGATACGCAGTATTTT.

This clone has more than one count but fewer than ten. This sequence joins TRBV10-3 and TRBJ1-1, with D possibly being TRBD1 (6 bases). The CDR3 runs 11 residues. From germline, CDR1 is ENHRY and CDR2 SYGVKD. Trimming took 7 bases from V and 8 from J, leaving 11 bases between them. The CDR3, as DNA: TGTGCCATCATGGGGGGGCGGGAAGCTTTCTTT. Amino acid sequence: CAIMGGREAFF.

The V and J genes are TRBV30 and TRBJ1-1; no clear D. The CDR3 sequence is 13 residues long. Trimming pared 0 bases from V and 1 base from J, leaving 6 bases between. CDR1 is GTSNPN, CDR2 SVGIG, per germline (reference sequence). The chain's CDR3 is CAWSVTRNTEAFF. The CDR3 DNA is TGTGCCTGGAGTGTCACTCGGAACACTGAAGCTTTCTTT. Together with reference TRBV30 and TRBJ1-1, the CDR3 gives the full variable domain: SQTIHQWPATLVQPVGSPLSLECTVEGTSNPNLYWYRQAAGRGLQLLFYSVGIGQISSEVPQNLSASRPQDRQFILSSKKLLLSDSGFYLCAWSVTRNTEAFFGQGTRLTVV.

CDR3 bases: TGTGCCAGCAGCTTAGCATCCTGGGGCGAGCAGTACTTC. It codes for CASSLASWGEQYF. This chain links TRBV7-9 with TRBJ2-7; D remains ambiguous. Per the germline V gene, CDR1 is SEHNR and CDR2 is FQNEAQ (reference sequence). The CDR3 is made up of 13 amino acids. Trimming pared 0 bases from V and 6 bases from J, leaving 9 bases between.

The J gene is TRBJ2-2, the V gene TRBV5-6; 7 nucleotides match TRBD2. This CDR3 has 17 amino acids. CDR1 and CDR2 (germline): SGHDT, YYEEEE. The ends lost 2 bases at V and 13 bases at J; junction bases unmatched: 20. DNA for the CDR3: TGTGCCAGCAGCTTCCGCCGGAACCCGGGAGGTTTCGGAAGGCTGTTTTTT. Encoded protein: CASSFRRNPGGFGRLFF.

The rearrangement uses TRBV2 and TRBJ2-7; 7 nucleotides align to TRBD1. This CDR3 has 11 amino acids. V shed 5 bases and J 6 bases; nucleotides not matched to a gene: 1. Germline CDR1 is SNHLY and CDR2 is FYNNEI. This CDR3 reads CASSYRGEQYF. The CDR3 coding sequence is TGTGCCAGCAGTTACAGGGGCGAGCAGTACTTC.

This chain joins TRBV6-5 and TRBJ1-5, with 9 bases aligning to TRBD1. Looked up from germline, CDR1 is MNHEY and CDR2 is SVGAGI. The CDR3 length is 15 residues. V lost 6 bases, J lost 6 bases, and 9 bases stayed unmatched. As DNA, the CDR3 is TGTGCCAGCAGGCCGGACAGGGGAGCTGTTCAGCCCCAGCATTTT. Its protein is CASRPDRGAVQPQHF.

The V gene is TRBV7-9, the J gene TRBJ2-5; weak D call: TRBD2 (5 bases). The ends were cut back, 0 bases at V and 7 bases at J, with 15 bases in the middle. The V gene's germline CDR1 is SEHNR and CDR2 FQNEAQ (reference sequence). CDR3 length: 15 residues. CDR3 amino acids: CASSLAVGEFGTQYF. CDR3 coding DNA: TGTGCCAGCAGCTTAGCGGTTGGGGAGTTCGGGACCCAGTACTTC. The full variable domain, completed using reference TRBV7-9 and TRBJ2-5, is DTGVSQNPRHKITKRGQNVTFRCDPISEHNRLYWYRQTLGQGPEFLTYFQNEAQLEKSRLLSDRFSAERPKGSFSTLEIQRTEQGDSAMYLCASSLAVGEFGTQYFGPGTRLLVL.

The chain carries TRBV5-6 and TRBJ1-4; TRBD1 matches at 9 bases. Looked up from germline, CDR1 is SGHDT and CDR2 is YYEEEE. V shed 0 bases and J 7 bases; nucleotides not matched to a gene: 7. This CDR3 contains 16 residues. CDR3 amino acids: CASSLGAGTGFEKLFF. Here the CDR3 DNA reads TGTGCCAGCAGCTTGGGCGCGGGGACAGGGTTTGAAAAACTGTTTTTT. The full variable domain, in which reference TRBV5-6 and TRBJ1-4 provide the parts outside the CDR3, is DAGVTQSPTHLIKTRGQQVTLRCSPKSGHDTVSWYQQALGQGPQFIFQYYEEEERQRGNFPDRFSGHQFPNYSSELNVNALLLGDSALYLCASSLGAGTGFEKLFFGSGTQLSVL.

The CDR3 sequence is CASSTGSREGPQHF. CDR3 sequence (DNA): TGTGCCAGCAGTACCGGATCACGGGAGGGGCCCCAGCATTTT. This chain uses TRBV6-2 or TRBV6-3 with TRBJ1-5, with no clear D. CDR1 and CDR2 from the germline V gene are MNHEY and SVGEGT. V was shortened by 5 bases and J by 9 bases, with 17 bases between the two germline ends. The CDR3 loop spans 14 amino acids.

The CDR3 spells CASSLRGPGMAQYF. CDR3 nucleotide sequence: TGTGCCAGCAGTTTGAGGGGGCCGGGTATGGCCCAGTACTTC. V gene TRBV27 combines with J gene TRBJ2-5, with 7 nucleotides matching TRBD1. CDR3 length equals 14 residues. V shed 3 bases, J shed 9 bases, and the junction held 10 bases outside the gene matches. From germline, CDR1 is MNHEY and CDR2 SMNVEV (reference sequence).

This clone has just one count. The J gene is TRBJ2-7, the V gene TRBV7-2, with 8 bases aligning to TRBD2. The CDR3 covers 14 residues. V lost 5 bases, J lost 1 base, and 4 bases stayed unmatched. Germline assignment: CDR1 SGHTA and CDR2 FQGNSA. The chain's CDR3 is CASSATSGSYEQYF. The CDR3, as DNA: TGTGCCAGCAGCGCAACTAGCGGATCCTACGAGCAGTACTTC.

The V and J genes are TRBV28 and TRBJ1-2, with TRBD1 matching 8 bases. Germline-derived CDR1 and CDR2 are MDHEN and SYDVKM. J was trimmed by 4 bases and V by 11 bases; bases with no gene match: 9. The CDR3 is 13 residues long. The CDR3 DNA reads as TGTGCCTGGCAGGGGGCCAATACCTATGGCTACACCTTC. Translating it yields CAWQGANTYGYTF.

The rearrangement uses TRBV5-4 and TRBJ1-2, with a possible D match to TRBD1 (5 bases). CDR3 length: 16 residues. Germline values: CDR1 SGHNT, CDR2 YYREEE (reference sequence). V was clipped by 4 bases and J by 2 bases, with 18 bases between them. The CDR3 DNA reads TGTGCCAGCAGCCCACCTGGGACCATTAAGAACTATGGCTACACCTTC. Amino acid sequence: CASSPPGTIKNYGYTF.

The chain has TRBV5-1 and TRBJ1-5; D unresolved. This CDR3 is built from 15 residues. The germline V and J ends were trimmed by 0 bases and 0 bases, with 7 bases remaining between them. CDR1 and CDR2 (germline): SGHRS, YFSETQ. CDR3 in DNA: TGCGCCAGCAGCTTGGACGCAGTTAGCAATCAGCCCCAGCATTTT. It codes for CASSLDAVSNQPQHF. Variable domain in full (rest from reference TRBV5-1 and TRBJ1-5): KAGVTQTPRYLIKTRGQQVTLSCSPISGHRSVSWYQQTPGQGLQFLFEYFSETQRNKGNFPGRFSGRQFSNSRSEMNVSTLELGDSALYLCASSLDAVSNQPQHFGDGTRLSIL.

The chain recombines TRBV7-2 with TRBJ2-2; possibly TRBD1 for D (5 bases). CDR1 is SGHTA, CDR2 FQGNSA, per germline. There are 15 residues in the CDR3. V was trimmed by 6 bases and J by 6 bases, leaving 17 bases between them. The CDR3 spells CASSSSASGPGELFF. CDR3 DNA: TGTGCCAGCAGTTCCTCAGCCTCAGGGCCCGGGGAGCTGTTTTTT.

The chain is built from TRBV7-2 and TRBJ1-2; D call uncertain. Germline V gene sequence: CDR1 SGHTA, CDR2 FQGNSA. This CDR3 contains 13 residues. V was shortened by 5 bases and J by 7 bases, with 14 bases between the two germline ends. As DNA, the CDR3 is TGTGCCAGCAGCCCCGAGGGTTTGGGTGGCTACACCTTC. Its translation is CASSPEGLGGYTF.

The chain combines TRBV19 with TRBJ2-2; D unclear. From germline, CDR1 is LNHDA and CDR2 SQIVND (reference sequence). Trimming took 1 base from V and 1 from J, leaving 10 bases between them. The CDR3 has 16 amino acids. CDR3 region: CASSIVLAMNTGELFF. In nucleotides, the CDR3 is TGTGCCAGTAGTATAGTCCTCGCAATGAACACCGGGGAGCTGTTTTTT.

This clone has just one count. This rearrangement joins TRBV9 to TRBJ2-3, with D uncertain. V was clipped by 3 bases and J by 0 bases, with 14 bases between them. This CDR3 comprises 16 residues. Germline lookup yields CDR1 SGDLS and CDR2 YYNGEE. CDR3 sequence: CASSAHRVPSTDTQYF. The CDR3 DNA sequence: TGTGCCAGCAGCGCCCATCGGGTCCCTAGCACAGATACGCAGTATTTT. The complete variable domain, with remaining parts taken from reference TRBV9 and TRBJ2-3, reads DSGVTQTPKHLITATGQRVTLRCSPRSGDLSVYWYQQSLDQGLQFLIQYYNGEERAKGNILERFSAQQFPDLHSELNLSSLELGDSALYFCASSAHRVPSTDTQYFGPGTRLTVL.

This clone showed up just a few times. The chain joins TRBV2 to TRBJ1-3; 12 nucleotides match TRBD1. The length of the CDR3 is 14 residues. The trim removed 5 bases at V and 7 bases at J, leaving 3 bases unmatched. The germline V gene has CDR1 SNHLY and CDR2 FYNNEI. The CDR3 bases are TGTGCCAGCAGTTATGGGACAGGGGGCAACACCATATATTTT. It specifies CASSYGTGGNTIYF. The variable domain in full, with the rest retrieved from reference TRBV2 and TRBJ1-3, is EPEVTQTPSHQVTQMGQEVILRCVPISNHLYFYWYRQILGQKVEFLVSFYNNEISEKSEIFDDQFSVERPDGSNFTLKIRSTKLEDSAMYFCASSYGTGGNTIYFGEGSWLTVV.

The V and J genes are TRBV4-1 and TRBJ1-2; D gene unclear. The CDR3 totals 16 residues. From germline, CDR1 is MGHRA and CDR2 YSYEKL. V lost 1 base and J lost 8, with 20 bases in between. CDR3 coding DNA: TGCGCCAGCAGCCAAGGGGAGTTTGTAAGTGGAAGCGGCTACACCTTC. This gives the protein CASSQGEFVSGSGYTF.

A few counts support this clone. The chain recombines TRBV5-5 with TRBJ1-2, with D perhaps matching TRBD1 (5 bases). Per germline, CDR1 SGHKS and CDR2 YYEKEE (reference sequence). CDR3 length: 14 amino acids. The V end was cut by 1 base, the J end by 8 bases, with 15 bases between. CDR3 sequence (DNA): TGTGCCAGCAGCTTGTCCACAGGCAATCTAGGCTACACCTTC. It is translated as CASSLSTGNLGYTF. Using reference TRBV5-5 and TRBJ1-2 for the parts outside the CDR3, the full variable domain is DAGVTQSPTHLIKTRGQQVTLRCSPISGHKSVSWYQQVLGQGPQFIFQYYEKEERGRGNFPDRFSARQFPNYSSELNVNALLLGDSALYLCASSLSTGNLGYTFGSGTRLTVV.

J is TRBJ2-7 and V is TRBV5-1, with D uncertain. Germline V gene lookup returns CDR1 SGHRS and CDR2 YFSETQ. Trimming cost V 2 bases and J 3 bases, with 9 bases left between them. The CDR3 spans 13 residues. CDR3: CASSFDSDYEQYF. For the CDR3, the DNA is TGCGCCAGCAGCTTTGACTCGGACTACGAGCAGTACTTC.

This chain connects TRBV10-2 to TRBJ2-7; 10 bases are a match to TRBD1. This CDR3 has 12 amino acids. The V gene end was trimmed by 6 bases and the J gene end by 4 bases; junction bases not matched to a gene: 0. Germline CDR1 WSHSY, CDR2 SAAADI. The CDR3 bases are TGCGCCAGCAGGGACAGGGGGTACGAGCAGTACTTC. Its translation is CASRDRGYEQYF.

This chain uses TRBV3-1 (or the pseudogene TRBV3-2) with TRBJ2-7; D is unresolved. Trimming pared 1 base from V and 2 bases from J, leaving 6 bases between. The germline V gene encodes CDR1 LGHDT and CDR2 YNNKEL (reference sequence). CDR3 length: 13 amino acids. The CDR3 spells CASSQGLAYEQYF. As DNA, the CDR3 is TGTGCCAGCAGCCAAGGGCTAGCCTACGAGCAGTACTTC.

This sequence joins TRBV6-1 and TRBJ1-1, with 8 bases fitting TRBD1. The germline CDR1 and CDR2 sequences are MNHNS and SASEGT. J was trimmed by 6 bases and V by 2 bases; bases with no gene match: 5. The CDR3 runs to 14 residues. CDR3 protein: CASSEQGATAEAFF. The CDR3 DNA sequence: TGTGCCAGCAGTGAACAGGGGGCGACGGCTGAAGCTTTCTTT.